This entry is about one T cell receptor (beta chain). Antigen: not known. Only in-frame clones appear in the TCRdb table, and some are missing; sequencing was by immunoSEQ multiplex PCR. The sample shows 120,000 or so clones, around 94% of them seen only once. V shed 10 bases and J shed 2 bases, with 12 bases lying between them. The CDR3 spans 12 residues. Germline lookup yields CDR1 MDHEN and CDR2 SYDVKM. This specimen belongs to a study of human thymus T cells. Whole-study results and caveats: Usage of V and J genes appeared biased in thymic and blood repertoires. Related work found strong thymic repertoire overlap between unrelated individuals.

Corrective cardiac surgery supplied the resected thymus tissue. Donation came from healthy Finnish infants having corrective surgery for congenital heart defects. The chain is built from TRBV28 and TRBJ2-7; D remains ambiguous. The sample taken for sequencing was thymus tissue. The sequence was obtained from a boy younger than two with a congenital heart defect but otherwise immunologically healthy. In DNA form, the CDR3 reads TGTGCCATCGGCTCATCGACCTACGAGCAGTACTTC. Its translation: CAIGSSTYEQYF.